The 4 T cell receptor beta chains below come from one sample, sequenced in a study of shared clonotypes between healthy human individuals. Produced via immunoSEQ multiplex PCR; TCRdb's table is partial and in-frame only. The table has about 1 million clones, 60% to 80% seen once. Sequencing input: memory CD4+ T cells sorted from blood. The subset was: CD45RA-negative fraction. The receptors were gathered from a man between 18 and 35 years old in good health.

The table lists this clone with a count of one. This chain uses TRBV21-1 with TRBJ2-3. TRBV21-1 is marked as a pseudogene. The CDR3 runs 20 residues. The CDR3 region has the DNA TGTGCCAACATGGGGGAAGTCGCGGCCACCGGATTCCAAAGCACAGATACGCAGTATTTT. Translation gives CANMGEVAATGFQSTDTQYF.

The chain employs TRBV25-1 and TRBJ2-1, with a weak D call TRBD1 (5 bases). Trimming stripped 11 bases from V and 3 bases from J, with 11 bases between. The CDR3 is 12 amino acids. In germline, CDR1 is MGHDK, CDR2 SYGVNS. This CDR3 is CASQGNYNEQFF. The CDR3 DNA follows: TGTGCCTCTCAGGGAAACTACAATGAGCAGTTCTTC.

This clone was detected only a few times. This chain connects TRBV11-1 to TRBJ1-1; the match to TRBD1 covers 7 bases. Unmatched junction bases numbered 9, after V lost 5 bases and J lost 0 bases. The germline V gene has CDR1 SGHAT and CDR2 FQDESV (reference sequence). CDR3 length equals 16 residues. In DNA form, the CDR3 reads TGTGCCAGCAGCCTGTACAGGGGTGTAATGAACACTGAAGCTTTCTTT. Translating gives CASSLYRGVMNTEAFF.

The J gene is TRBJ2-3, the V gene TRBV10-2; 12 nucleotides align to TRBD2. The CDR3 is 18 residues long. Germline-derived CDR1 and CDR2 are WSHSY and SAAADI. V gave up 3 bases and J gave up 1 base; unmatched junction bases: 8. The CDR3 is CASSEGLAGGTGTDTQYF. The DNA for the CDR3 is TGCGCCAGCAGTGAAGGGCTAGCGGGGGGGACCGGCACAGATACGCAGTATTTT.